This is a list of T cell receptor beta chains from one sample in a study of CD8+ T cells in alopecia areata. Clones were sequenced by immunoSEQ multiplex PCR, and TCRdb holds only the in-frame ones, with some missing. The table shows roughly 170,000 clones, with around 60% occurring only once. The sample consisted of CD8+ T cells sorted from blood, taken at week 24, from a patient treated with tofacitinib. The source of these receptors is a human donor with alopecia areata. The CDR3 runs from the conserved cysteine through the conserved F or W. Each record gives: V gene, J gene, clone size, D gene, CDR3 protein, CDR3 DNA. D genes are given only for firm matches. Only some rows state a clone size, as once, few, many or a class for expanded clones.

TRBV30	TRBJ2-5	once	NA	CAWRLGLETQYF	TGTGCCTGGAGGTTGGGCTTGGAGACCCAGTACTTC
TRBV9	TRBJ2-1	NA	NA	CASSVGGVEQFF	TGTGCCAGCAGCGTGGGCGGGGTTGAGCAGTTCTTC
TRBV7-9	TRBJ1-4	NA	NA	CASSPGGLGGEKLFF	TGTGCCAGCAGCCCTGGGGGCCTCGGTGGTGAAAAACTGTTTTTT
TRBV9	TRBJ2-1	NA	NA	CASSVDGGPLEQFF	TGTGCCAGCAGCGTAGACGGGGGCCCTTTAGAGCAGTTCTTC
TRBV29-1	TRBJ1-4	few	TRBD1	CRNRGLSEKLFF	TGCAGGAACAGGGGGCTGAGTGAAAAACTGTTTTTT
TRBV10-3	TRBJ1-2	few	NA	CAISTGTNYGYTF	TGTGCCATCAGTACAGGGACTAACTATGGCTACACCTTC
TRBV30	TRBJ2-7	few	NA	CAWSLDSYEQYF	TGTGCCTGGAGCTTGGACTCCTACGAGCAGTACTTC
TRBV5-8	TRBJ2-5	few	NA	CASSMRTAQRETQYF	TGTGCCAGCAGCATGAGGACAGCGCAGAGGGAGACCCAGTACTTC
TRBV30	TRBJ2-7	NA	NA	CACDRIRSSYEQYF	TGTGCCTGTGACAGGATAAGAAGCTCCTACGAGCAGTACTTC
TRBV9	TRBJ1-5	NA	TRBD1	CASSVGPGQEDQPQHF	TGTGCCAGCAGCGTAGGCCCGGGACAGGAAGATCAGCCCCAGCATTTT
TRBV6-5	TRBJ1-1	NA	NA	CASSLGGGLDTEAFF	TGTGCCAGCAGCCTCGGGGGGGGGCTGGACACTGAAGCTTTCTTT
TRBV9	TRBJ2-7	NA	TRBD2	CASSVGSGVPYEQYF	TGTGCCAGCAGCGTAGGTAGCGGGGTCCCCTACGAGCAGTACTTC
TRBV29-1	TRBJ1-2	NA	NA	CSVVLPNYGYTF	TGCAGCGTTGTACTACCTAACTATGGCTACACCTTC
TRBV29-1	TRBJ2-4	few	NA	CSADIKNIQYF	TGCAGCGCTGACATCAAAAACATTCAGTACTTC
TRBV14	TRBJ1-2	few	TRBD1	CASSLTGGVYGYTF	TGTGCCAGCAGCCTCACAGGGGGGGTCTATGGCTACACCTTC
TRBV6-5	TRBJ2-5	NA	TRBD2	CASSTLAGGQETQYF	TGTGCCAGCAGTACGTTAGCGGGGGGCCAAGAGACCCAGTACTTC
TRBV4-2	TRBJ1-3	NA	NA	CASSRTFGRPNTIYF	TGTGCCAGCAGCCGAACTTTCGGTCGCCCAAACACCATATATTTT
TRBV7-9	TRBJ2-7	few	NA	CASSLFTDRTYEQYF	TGTGCCAGCAGCCTCTTCACGGACCGCACCTACGAGCAGTACTTC
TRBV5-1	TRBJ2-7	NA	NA	CASSLETEQDSSYEQYF	TGCGCCAGCAGCTTGGAAACAGAACAGGATAGCTCCTACGAGCAGTACTTC
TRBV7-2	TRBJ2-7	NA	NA	CASSLVSRPDYEQYF	TGTGCCAGCAGCTTAGTCAGCAGGCCGGACTACGAGCAGTACTTC
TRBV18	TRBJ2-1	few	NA	CASSPQAGYNEQFF	TGTGCCAGCTCACCACAGGCGGGGTACAATGAGCAGTTCTTC
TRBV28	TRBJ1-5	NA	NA	CASSPYGTGGDRQPQHF	TGTGCCAGCAGTCCATACGGGACCGGGGGTGATAGGCAGCCCCAGCATTTT
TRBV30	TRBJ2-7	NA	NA	CAAGRGAFRSYEQYF	TGTGCCGCAGGACGGGGGGCCTTCCGCTCCTACGAGCAGTACTTC